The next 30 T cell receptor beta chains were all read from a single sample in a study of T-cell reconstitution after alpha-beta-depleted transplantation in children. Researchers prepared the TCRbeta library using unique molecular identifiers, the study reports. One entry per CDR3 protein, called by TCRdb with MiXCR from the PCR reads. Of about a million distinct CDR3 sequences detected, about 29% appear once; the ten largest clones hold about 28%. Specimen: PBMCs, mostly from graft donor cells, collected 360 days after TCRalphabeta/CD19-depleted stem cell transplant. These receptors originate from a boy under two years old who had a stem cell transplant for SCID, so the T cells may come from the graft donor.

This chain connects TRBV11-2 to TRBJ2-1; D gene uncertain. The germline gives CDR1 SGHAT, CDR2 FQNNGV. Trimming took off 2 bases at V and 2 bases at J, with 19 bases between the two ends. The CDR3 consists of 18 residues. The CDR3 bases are TGTGCCAGCAGCTTATTTGACCCGGCGTCACCGACCTACAATGAGCAGTTCTTC. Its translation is CASSLFDPASPTYNEQFF.

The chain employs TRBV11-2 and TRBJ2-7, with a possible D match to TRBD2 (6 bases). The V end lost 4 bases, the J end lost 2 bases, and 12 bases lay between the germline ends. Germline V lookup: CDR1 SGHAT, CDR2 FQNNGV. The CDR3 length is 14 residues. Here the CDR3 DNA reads TGTGCCAGCAGCTCCCGGGACTGGGCCTACGAGCAGTACTTC. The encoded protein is CASSSRDWAYEQYF.

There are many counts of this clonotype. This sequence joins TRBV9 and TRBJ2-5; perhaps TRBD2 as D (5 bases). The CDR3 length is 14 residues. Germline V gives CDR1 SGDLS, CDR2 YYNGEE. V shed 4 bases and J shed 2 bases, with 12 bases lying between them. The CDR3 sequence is CASSPRTAQETQYF. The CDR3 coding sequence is TGTGCCAGCAGCCCACGGACTGCACAAGAGACCCAGTACTTC.

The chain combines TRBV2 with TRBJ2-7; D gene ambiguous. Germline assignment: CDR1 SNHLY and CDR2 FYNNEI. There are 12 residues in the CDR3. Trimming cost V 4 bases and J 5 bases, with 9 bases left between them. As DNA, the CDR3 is TGTGCCAGCAGTGTCCCCGCGGACGAGCAGTACTTC. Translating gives CASSVPADEQYF.

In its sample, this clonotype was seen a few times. The CDR3 loop reads CASSVARRGKSTDTQYF. CDR3 nucleotide sequence: TGTGCCAGCAGCGTAGCTAGACGGGGGAAAAGCACAGATACGCAGTATTTT. This rearrangement joins TRBV9 to TRBJ2-3; perhaps TRBD2 as D (6 bases). This CDR3 comprises 17 residues. Germline assignment: CDR1 SGDLS and CDR2 YYNGEE. V lost 0 bases to trimming and J lost 0 bases, with 14 bases between them.

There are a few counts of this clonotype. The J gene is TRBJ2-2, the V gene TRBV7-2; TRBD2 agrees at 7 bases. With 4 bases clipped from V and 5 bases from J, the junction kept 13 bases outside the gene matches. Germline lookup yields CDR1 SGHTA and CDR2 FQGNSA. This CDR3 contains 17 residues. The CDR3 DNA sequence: TGTGCCAGCAGCTCTCCGCCCCTAGCGGCGGTAACCGGGGAGCTGTTTTTT. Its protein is CASSSPPLAAVTGELFF.

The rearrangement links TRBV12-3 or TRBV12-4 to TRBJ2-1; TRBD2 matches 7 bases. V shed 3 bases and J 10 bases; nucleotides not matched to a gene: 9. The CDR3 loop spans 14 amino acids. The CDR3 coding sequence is TGTGCCAGCAGTTTGCTAGCGGCCCACGGCGAGCAGTTCTTC. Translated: CASSLLAAHGEQFF.

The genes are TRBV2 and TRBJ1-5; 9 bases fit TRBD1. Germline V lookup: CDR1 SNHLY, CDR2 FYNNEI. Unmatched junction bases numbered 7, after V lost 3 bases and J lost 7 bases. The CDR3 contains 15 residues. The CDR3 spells CASSEWGQGLQPQHF. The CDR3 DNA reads TGTGCCAGCAGTGAGTGGGGACAGGGCCTGCAGCCCCAGCATTTT. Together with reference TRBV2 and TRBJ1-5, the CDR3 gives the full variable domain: EPEVTQTPSHQVTQMGQEVILRCVPISNHLYFYWYRQILGQKVEFLVSFYNNEISEKSEIFDDQFSVERPDGSNFTLKIRSTKLEDSAMYFCASSEWGQGLQPQHFGDGTRLSIL.

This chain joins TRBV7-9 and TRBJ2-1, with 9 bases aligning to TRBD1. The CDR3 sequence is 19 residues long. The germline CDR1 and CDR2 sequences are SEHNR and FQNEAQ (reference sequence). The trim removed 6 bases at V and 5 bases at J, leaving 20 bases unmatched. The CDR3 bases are TGTGCCAGCAGTACAAGAGGACAGGGGATCGTGGAGCTCGACAATGAGCAGTTCTTC. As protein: CASSTRGQGIVELDNEQFF.

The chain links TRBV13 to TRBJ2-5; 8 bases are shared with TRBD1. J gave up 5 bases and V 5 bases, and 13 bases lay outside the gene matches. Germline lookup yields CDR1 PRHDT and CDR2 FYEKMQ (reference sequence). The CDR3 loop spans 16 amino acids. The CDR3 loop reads CASSPTTGALMETQYF. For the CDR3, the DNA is TGTGCCAGCAGCCCCACGACAGGGGCCTTGATGGAGACCCAGTACTTC.

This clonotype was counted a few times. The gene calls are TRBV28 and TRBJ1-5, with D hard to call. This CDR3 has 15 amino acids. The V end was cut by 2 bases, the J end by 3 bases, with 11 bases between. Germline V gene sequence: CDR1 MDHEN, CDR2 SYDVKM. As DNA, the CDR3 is TGTGCCAGCAGTTTAGCAACGGGGATCAATCAGCCCCAGCATTTT. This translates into CASSLATGINQPQHF. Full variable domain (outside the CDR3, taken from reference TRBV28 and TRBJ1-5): DVKVTQSSRYLVKRTGEKVFLECVQDMDHENMFWYRQDPGLGLRLIYFSYDVKMKEKGDIPEGYSVSREKKERFSLILESASTNQTSMYLCASSLATGINQPQHFGDGTRLSIL.

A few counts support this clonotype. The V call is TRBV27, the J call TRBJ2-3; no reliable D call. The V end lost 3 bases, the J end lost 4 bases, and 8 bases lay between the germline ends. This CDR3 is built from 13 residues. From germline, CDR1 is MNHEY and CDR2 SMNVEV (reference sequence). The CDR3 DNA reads TGTGCCAGCAGTTTGGTAGCCCCAGATACGCAGTATTTT. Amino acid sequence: CASSLVAPDTQYF.

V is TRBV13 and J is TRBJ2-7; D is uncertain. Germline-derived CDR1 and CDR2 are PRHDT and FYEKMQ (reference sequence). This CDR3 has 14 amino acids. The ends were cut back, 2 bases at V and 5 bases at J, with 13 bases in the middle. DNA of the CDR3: TGTGCCAGCAGCTTATCGGCGGAAGGGAACGAGCAGTACTTC. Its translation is CASSLSAEGNEQYF. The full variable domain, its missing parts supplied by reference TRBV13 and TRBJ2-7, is AAGVIQSPRHLIKEKRETATLKCYPIPRHDTVYWYQQGPGQDPQFLISFYEKMQSDKGSIPDRFSAQQFSDYHSELNMSSLELGDSALYFCASSLSAEGNEQYFGPGTRLTVT.

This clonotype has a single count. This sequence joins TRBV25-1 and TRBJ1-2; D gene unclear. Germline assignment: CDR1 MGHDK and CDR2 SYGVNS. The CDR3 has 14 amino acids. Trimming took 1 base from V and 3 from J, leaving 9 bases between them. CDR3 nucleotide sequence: TGTGCCAGCAGTGAATTGGTCCCGGACTATGGCTACACCTTC. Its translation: CASSELVPDYGYTF.

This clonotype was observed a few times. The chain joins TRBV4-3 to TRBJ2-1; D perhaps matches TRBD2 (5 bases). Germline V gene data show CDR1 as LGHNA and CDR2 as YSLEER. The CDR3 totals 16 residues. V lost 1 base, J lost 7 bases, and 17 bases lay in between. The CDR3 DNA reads TGCGCCAGCAGCCAAGCGTCCGGACTGCGTTTTAATGAGCAGTTCTTC. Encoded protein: CASSQASGLRFNEQFF.

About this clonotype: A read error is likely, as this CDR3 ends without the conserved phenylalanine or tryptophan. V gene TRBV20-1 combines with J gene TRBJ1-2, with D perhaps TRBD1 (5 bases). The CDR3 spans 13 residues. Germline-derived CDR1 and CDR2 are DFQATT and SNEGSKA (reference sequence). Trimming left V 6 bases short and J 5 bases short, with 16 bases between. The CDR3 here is CSAPGPVGYGYTS. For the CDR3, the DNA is TGCAGTGCCCCGGGGCCCGTCGGGTATGGCTACACCTCC.

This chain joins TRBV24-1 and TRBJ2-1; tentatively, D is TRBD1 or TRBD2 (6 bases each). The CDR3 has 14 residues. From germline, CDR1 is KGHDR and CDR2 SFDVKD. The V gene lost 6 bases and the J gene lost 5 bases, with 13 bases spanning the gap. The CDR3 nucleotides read TGTGCCACCAGTAGAGGGGGGATCAACAATGAGCAGTTCTTC. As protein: CATSRGGINNEQFF.

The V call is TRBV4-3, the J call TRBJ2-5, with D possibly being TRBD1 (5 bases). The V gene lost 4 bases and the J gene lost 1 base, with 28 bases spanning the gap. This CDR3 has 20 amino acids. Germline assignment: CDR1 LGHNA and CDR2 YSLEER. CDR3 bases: TGCGCCAGCAGCCTTTTGATCTGGACACCTTCTCCCCGGGCCCAAGAGACCCAGTACTTC. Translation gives CASSLLIWTPSPRAQETQYF.

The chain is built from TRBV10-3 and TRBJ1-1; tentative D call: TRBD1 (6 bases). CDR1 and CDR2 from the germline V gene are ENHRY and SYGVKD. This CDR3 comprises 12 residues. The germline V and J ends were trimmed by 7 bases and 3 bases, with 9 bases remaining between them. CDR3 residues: CAIKGGDTEAFF. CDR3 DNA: TGTGCCATCAAAGGGGGGGACACTGAAGCTTTCTTT.

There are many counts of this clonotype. CDR3 residues: CASSFQDTQYF. The CDR3 DNA is TGTGCCAGCAGTTTTCAGGATACGCAGTATTTT. This chain uses TRBV27 with TRBJ2-3; D remains ambiguous. The V end lost 3 bases, the J end lost 6 bases, and 4 bases lay between the germline ends. The CDR3 spans 11 residues. The V gene's germline CDR1 is MNHEY and CDR2 SMNVEV (reference sequence).

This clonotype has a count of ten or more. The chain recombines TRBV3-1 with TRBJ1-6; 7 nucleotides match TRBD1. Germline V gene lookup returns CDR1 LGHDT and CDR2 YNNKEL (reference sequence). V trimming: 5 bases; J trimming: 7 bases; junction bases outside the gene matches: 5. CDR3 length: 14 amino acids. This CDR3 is CASSARDRNSPLHF. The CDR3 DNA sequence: TGTGCCAGCAGCGCCAGGGACAGAAATTCACCCCTCCACTTT.

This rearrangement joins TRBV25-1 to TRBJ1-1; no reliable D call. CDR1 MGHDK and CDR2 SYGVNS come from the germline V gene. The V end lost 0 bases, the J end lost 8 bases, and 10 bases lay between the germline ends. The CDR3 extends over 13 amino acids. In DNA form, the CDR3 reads TGTGCCAGCAGTGAATATATGTGGGCCGAAGCTTTCTTT. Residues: CASSEYMWAEAFF.

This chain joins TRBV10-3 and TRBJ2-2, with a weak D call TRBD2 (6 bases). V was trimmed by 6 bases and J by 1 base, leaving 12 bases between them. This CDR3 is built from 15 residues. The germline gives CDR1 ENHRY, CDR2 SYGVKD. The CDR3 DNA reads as TGTGCCATCAGCGGAGGGGTGATGAACACCGGGGAGCTGTTTTTT. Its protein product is CAISGGVMNTGELFF.

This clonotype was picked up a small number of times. CDR3 residues: CASSSRSSGGRTYNEQFF. The CDR3 DNA sequence: TGTGCCAGCAGCTCCCGAAGCAGCGGGGGGCGTACCTACAATGAGCAGTTCTTC. The gene calls are TRBV9 and TRBJ2-1; 9 bases match TRBD2. Trimming removed 4 bases from V and 2 bases from J; junction bases left unmatched: 13. CDR1 SGDLS and CDR2 YYNGEE come from the germline V gene. The CDR3 is 18 amino acids.

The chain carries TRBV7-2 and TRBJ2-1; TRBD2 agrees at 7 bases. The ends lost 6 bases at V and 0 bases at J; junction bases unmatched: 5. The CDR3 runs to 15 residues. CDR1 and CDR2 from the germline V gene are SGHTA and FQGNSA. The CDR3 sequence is CASRERGLSYNEQFF. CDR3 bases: TGTGCCAGCAGGGAGCGGGGCCTCTCCTACAATGAGCAGTTCTTC. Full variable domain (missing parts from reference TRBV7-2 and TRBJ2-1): GAGVSQSPSNKVTEKGKDVELRCDPISGHTALYWYRQSLGQGLEFLIYFQGNSAPDKSGLPSDRFSAERTGGSVSTLTIQRTQQEDSAVYLCASRERGLSYNEQFFGPGTRLTVL.

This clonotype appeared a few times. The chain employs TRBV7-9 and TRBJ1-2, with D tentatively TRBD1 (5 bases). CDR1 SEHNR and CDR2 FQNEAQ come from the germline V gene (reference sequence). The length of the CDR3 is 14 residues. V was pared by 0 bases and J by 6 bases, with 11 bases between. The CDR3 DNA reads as TGTGCCAGCAGCTTAGCTGGCAGGGCGGATGGCTACACCTTC. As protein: CASSLAGRADGYTF.

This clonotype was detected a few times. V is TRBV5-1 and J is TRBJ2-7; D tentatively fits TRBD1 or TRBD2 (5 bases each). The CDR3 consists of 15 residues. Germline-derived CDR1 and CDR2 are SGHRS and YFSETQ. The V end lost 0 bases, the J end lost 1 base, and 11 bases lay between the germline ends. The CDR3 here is CASSLDWGKSYEQYF. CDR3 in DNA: TGCGCCAGCAGCTTGGACTGGGGGAAGTCCTACGAGCAGTACTTC.

CDR3 amino acids: CASSLRQEAYEQYF. CDR3 sequence (DNA): TGTGCCAGCAGCTTAAGACAGGAGGCTTACGAGCAGTACTTC. This sequence joins TRBV7-2 and TRBJ2-7; D might be TRBD1 (6 bases). CDR1 is SGHTA, CDR2 FQGNSA, per germline. The germline V and J ends were trimmed by 2 bases and 4 bases, with 12 bases remaining between them. The CDR3 consists of 14 residues.

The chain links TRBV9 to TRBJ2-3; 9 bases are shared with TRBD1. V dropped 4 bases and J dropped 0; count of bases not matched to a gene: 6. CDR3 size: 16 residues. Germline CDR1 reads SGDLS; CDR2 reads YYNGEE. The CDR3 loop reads CASSTHGQGSTDTQYF. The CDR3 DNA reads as TGTGCCAGCAGCACTCACGGACAGGGGAGCACAGATACGCAGTATTTT.

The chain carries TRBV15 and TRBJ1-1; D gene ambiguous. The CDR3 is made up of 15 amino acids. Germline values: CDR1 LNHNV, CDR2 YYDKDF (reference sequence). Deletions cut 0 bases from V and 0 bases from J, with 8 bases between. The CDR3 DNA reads TGTGCCACCAGCAGAGATCTTAATATGAACACTGAAGCTTTCTTT. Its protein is CATSRDLNMNTEAFF.